This note documents a single TCR beta chain sequence. V lost 5 bases to trimming and J lost 2 bases, with 13 bases between them. The CDR3 consists of 15 residues. Germline lookup yields CDR1 MNHNS and CDR2 SASEGT. TCRdb analysed the RT-PCR reads with MiXCR anew, one entry per CDR3 protein. The table shows about 680,000 distinct CDR3 sequences, with about 14% occurring only once. Input material: memory CD4+ T cells from blood. This TCR came from a female donor in good health, serving as a healthy control. The chain uses TRBV6-1 and TRBJ2-1, with D possibly being TRBD2 (5 bases). The CDR3 nucleotides read TGTGCCAGCAGTTTCTCGAGGGAACCCTACAATGAGCAGTTCTTC. Its protein product is CASSFSREPYNEQFF.